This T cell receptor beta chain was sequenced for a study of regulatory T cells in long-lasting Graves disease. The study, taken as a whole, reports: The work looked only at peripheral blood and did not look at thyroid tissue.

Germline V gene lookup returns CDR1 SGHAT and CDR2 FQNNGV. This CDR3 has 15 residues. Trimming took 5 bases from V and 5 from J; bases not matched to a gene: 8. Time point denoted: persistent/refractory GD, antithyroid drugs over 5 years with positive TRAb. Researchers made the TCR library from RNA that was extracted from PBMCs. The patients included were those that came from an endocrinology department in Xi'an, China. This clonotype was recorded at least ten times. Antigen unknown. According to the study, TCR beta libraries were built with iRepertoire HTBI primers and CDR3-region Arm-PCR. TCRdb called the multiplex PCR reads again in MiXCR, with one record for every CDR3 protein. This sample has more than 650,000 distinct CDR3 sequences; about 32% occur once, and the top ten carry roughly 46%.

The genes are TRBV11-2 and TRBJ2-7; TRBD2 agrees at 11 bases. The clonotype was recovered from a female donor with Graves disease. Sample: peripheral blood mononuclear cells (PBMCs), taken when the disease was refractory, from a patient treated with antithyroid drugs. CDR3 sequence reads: CASSDTSGSSNEQYF. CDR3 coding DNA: TGTGCCAGCAGCGACACTAGCGGGAGTAGTAACGAGCAGTACTTC.